This T cell receptor beta chain originates from a study of blood T cells in healthy people across ages. Whole-study findings and limits: Strongly correlated with naive T cell percentage was TCR beta diversity. Unsorted PBMC input precluded a conclusive naive versus antigen-experienced comparison.

Extractions gave at least 5 micrograms of total RNA per sample. The CDR3 totals 13 residues. Germline CDR1 reads DFQATT; CDR2 reads SNEGSKA (reference sequence). Deletions cut 3 bases from V and 9 bases from J, with 12 bases between. For this clonotype: Its antigen is not identified.

The authors ran a second PCR of 7 to 11 cycles using a sample-barcoded 5' primer and a J-beta primer mix. TCRdb ran MiXCR on the 5' RACE reads and lists one entry per CDR3 protein. The sample includes 540,000 or so distinct CDR3 sequences, roughly 28% of them seen just once. The rearrangement uses TRBV20-1 and TRBJ1-6; tentatively, D is TRBD1 (5 bases). This clonotype originated in a woman aged 65 to 85 in good health. Sample: blood. This chain's CDR3 is CSASRQGGSPLHF. As DNA, the CDR3 is TGCAGTGCTAGTAGGCAGGGAGGTTCACCCCTCCACTTT.